This TCR beta chain appears in the sequencing data of a study of blood T cell repertoires in COVID-19. Study background: Acute and convalescent COVID-19 samples came from the United States, Italy and Spain. Sample material is recorded as cDNA or gDNA derived from T cells, B-cell-depleted T cells, or PBMCs.

Source study methods: Reference gene primer amplification gave nucleated cell count estimates. Method: immunoSEQ multiplex PCR; TCRdb's copy keeps in-frame clones and lacks some. Clone size and the V and J calls come from that table; the DNA yielded D and trimming. The top ten hold about 4.1% of the sample, which has 180,000 or so clones, approximately 88% seen once. Germline-derived CDR1 and CDR2 are MNHNY and SVGAGI (reference sequence). CDR3 length equals 13 residues. The V and J ends lost 7 bases and 5 bases respectively, with 14 bases between them. The chain is built from TRBV6-6 and TRBJ1-1, with D perhaps matching TRBD1 (5 bases). This TCR came from a woman aged 30 to 39 with acute or convalescent COVID-19. Sequenced sample: peripheral blood. CDR3 coding DNA: TGTGCCAGCATCGAGACAGACACTACTGAAGCTTTCTTT. Translation: CASIETDTTEAFF.